A selection of T cell receptor beta chains follows, all from one sample in a study of shared clonotypes between healthy human individuals. The repertoire was sequenced with immunoSEQ multiplex PCR; TCRdb's copy has only in-frame clones and lacks some. The sample shows hundreds of thousands of clones, 95% to 98% of them seen only once. Material for sequencing was naive CD8+ T cells sorted from blood. All receptors come from a man between 25 and 39 years old in good health. The CDR3 runs from the conserved cysteine through the conserved F or W. Each record gives: V gene, J gene, CDR3 protein.

TRBV11-1,TRBJ2-2,CASSFRAGELFF
TRBV7-7,TRBJ2-7,CASSPGTGKYEQYF
TRBV5-1,TRBJ1-3,CASSLYGNSRDSGNTIYF
TRBV7-8,TRBJ2-1,CASSSGPSYNEQFF
TRBV7-9,TRBJ2-7,CASSFRTSGNPDYEQYF
TRBV29-1,TRBJ2-1,CSVESYNEQFF
TRBV18,TRBJ2-1,CASSSRTGQSYNEQFF
TRBV5-8,TRBJ2-7,CASSYKRGQNSYEQYF
TRBV7-9,TRBJ2-6,CATPEGSGANVLTF
TRBV10-3,TRBJ1-2,CAISESGGSYGYTF
TRBV27,TRBJ2-1,CASRSLAGDEQFF
TRBV7-2,TRBJ2-1,CASSPGTSGSFSYNEQFF
TRBV29-1,TRBJ2-1,CSVDGGIAEQFF
TRBV19,TRBJ2-1,CASSIDGGSHNEQFF
TRBV30,TRBJ2-2,CAWSQSTGELFF
TRBV7-6,TRBJ2-7,CASSLTGTHPIF
TRBV9,TRBJ2-7,CASSVVAGDNEQYF
TRBV9,TRBJ1-1,CASSVEGTAEAFF
TRBV5-6,TRBJ1-1,CASSLWGANTEAFF
TRBV6-5,TRBJ2-6,CASSKDAGANVLTF
TRBV6-5,TRBJ1-2,CASSWGQGRGYTF
TRBV28,TRBJ2-1,CASSDRTGGDNEQFF
TRBV30,TRBJ2-7,CAWNGGATYEQYF
TRBV14,TRBJ2-5,CASSSTSTSELKTQYF
TRBV7-3,TRBJ2-2,CASSLRGLADDTGELFF
TRBV28,TRBJ2-7,CASSLGRPPVEQYF
TRBV5-5,TRBJ2-7,CASSQGPGGLYEQYF
TRBV6-5,TRBJ2-1,CASSYSGLTNEQFF
TRBV13,TRBJ2-7,CASGSRYEQYF
TRBV5-1,TRBJ2-5,CASSLIQAGGLETQYF
TRBV4-3,TRBJ2-1,CASSPTTSGGNEQFF
TRBV7-2,TRBJ2-5,CASSFNRGKETQYF
TRBV5-4,TRBJ2-3,CASRAPPYDTQYF
TRBV7-8,TRBJ2-5,CASRPLNGGQETQYF
TRBV4-1,TRBJ2-7,CASSPQSGYEQYF
TRBV5-6,TRBJ2-7,CASSLVDGSYEQYF
TRBV7-8,TRBJ2-7,CASSPLSGGSSYEQYF
TRBV4-1,TRBJ2-7,CASSLADSYEQYF